This passage covers 10 T cell receptor beta chains from one sample sequenced in a study of early stage breast cancer tumors. Profiled with immunoSEQ multiplex PCR; TCRdb holds only in-frame clones, not every one. In the table there are about 51,000 clones, around four fifths of which are singletons. The sample was blood. The receptors originated from a person in their forties with breast cancer.

This clone was seen more than once but under ten times. The chain couples TRBV5-1 to TRBJ2-2; tentative D call: TRBD2 (5 bases). Trimming shortened V by 5 bases and J by 4 bases, and 12 bases separated the two germline ends. Germline V gene sequence: CDR1 SGHRS, CDR2 YFSETQ. CDR3 length: 14 residues. The CDR3 coding sequence is TGCGCCAGCAGTCCAAGGGCGGGCACCGGGGAGCTGTTTTTT. Translated: CASSPRAGTGELFF. The full variable domain, its missing parts supplied by reference TRBV5-1 and TRBJ2-2, is KAGVTQTPRYLIKTRGQQVTLSCSPISGHRSVSWYQQTPGQGLQFLFEYFSETQRNKGNFPGRFSGRQFSNSRSEMNVSTLELGDSALYLCASSPRAGTGELFFGEGSRLTVL.

V and J are TRBV6-5 and TRBJ2-1; 8 bases match TRBD2. Germline CDR1 reads MNHEY; CDR2 reads SVGAGI. The CDR3 sequence is 15 residues long. Unmatched junction bases numbered 8, after V lost 6 bases and J lost 4 bases. CDR3 protein: CASRIAGRVYNEQFF. Written as DNA, the CDR3 is TGTGCCAGCAGGATAGCGGGAAGGGTTTACAATGAGCAGTTCTTC.

The V gene is TRBV14, the J gene TRBJ2-7; tentatively, D is TRBD2 (5 bases). This CDR3 has 13 residues. The germline CDR1 and CDR2 sequences are SGHDN and FVKESK. The V end lost 2 bases, the J end lost 2 bases, and 7 bases lay between the germline ends. DNA of the CDR3: TGTGCCAGCAGCCAATACGGGACCTACGAGCAGTACTTC. It encodes CASSQYGTYEQYF.

The chain has TRBV10-2 and TRBJ1-1, with 9 positions matching TRBD1. The CDR3 totals 14 residues. CDR1 WSHSY and CDR2 SAAADI come from the germline V gene. V dropped 8 bases and J dropped 4; count of bases not matched to a gene: 8. The CDR3 reads CASRDRAGGTEAFF. CDR3 DNA sequence: TGCGCCAGCCGGGACAGGGCAGGAGGCACTGAAGCTTTCTTT.

The table lists this clone with a few counts. The V and J genes are TRBV7-9 and TRBJ2-1, with 7 positions matching TRBD2. The CDR3 covers 17 residues. V was pared by 0 bases and J by 0 bases, with 5 bases of the junction left unmatched. Germline lookup yields CDR1 SEHNR and CDR2 FQNEAQ (reference sequence). CDR3 sequence (DNA): TGTGCCAGCAGCTTAGCGAGGGGCGGGAGCTCCTACAATGAGCAGTTCTTC. This translates into CASSLARGGSSYNEQFF.

The chain has TRBV30 and TRBJ2-2; 8 positions agree with TRBD1. The J segment lost 0 bases and the V segment lost 3 bases, leaving 6 bases of the junction unmatched. Germline loops: CDR1 GTSNPN, CDR2 SVGIG (reference sequence). The CDR3 loop spans 16 amino acids. CDR3 region: CAWRLRGPTNTGELFF. CDR3 DNA sequence: TGTGCCTGGAGACTCAGGGGGCCAACGAACACCGGGGAGCTGTTTTTT.

A remark on this clone: At one boundary the junction diverges from the germline segment, which might be a read error. V usage is TRBV7-7 and J usage is TRBJ2-3; D unclear. Germline V CDR1 and CDR2: SSHAT, FNYEAQ (reference sequence). The CDR3 is made up of 13 amino acids. CDR3 DNA: TGTGCTAGCAGCCCGTTGACTCCAGACACGCAGTATTTT. The encoded protein is CASSPLTPDTQYF.

As concerns this clone: Its ends do not fully match the called genes, so a read error is possible. The gene calls are TRBV7-6 and TRBJ2-5, with 7 bases lining up with TRBD1. The CDR3 is made up of 16 amino acids. Germline V gene sequence: CDR1 SGHVS, CDR2 FNYEAQ. In DNA form, the CDR3 reads TGTGCCAGCAGCATAGCCGGGACAGCCTCTCAAGAGACCCAGTACTTC. As protein: CASSIAGTASQETQYF.

The chain couples TRBV19 to TRBJ2-1; possible D gene TRBD2, 6 bases. The CDR3 has 18 residues. Germline V gives CDR1 LNHDA, CDR2 SQIVND (reference sequence). Trimming shortened V by 3 bases and J by 5 bases, and 23 bases separated the two germline ends. The CDR3: CASSMTPTIVAVHNEQFF. In nucleotides, the CDR3 is TGTGCCAGTAGTATGACCCCCACGATTGTAGCGGTTCACAATGAGCAGTTCTTC.

The V gene is TRBV5-1, the J gene TRBJ2-1, with D perhaps matching TRBD2 (6 bases). This CDR3 comprises 15 residues. Germline V CDR1 and CDR2: SGHRS, YFSETQ. Trimming left V 4 bases short and J 8 bases short, with 19 bases between. In nucleotides, the CDR3 is TGCGCCAGCAGCCAGGGACTTCGCAAGGCGGATGAGCAGTTCTTC. It specifies CASSQGLRKADEQFF.